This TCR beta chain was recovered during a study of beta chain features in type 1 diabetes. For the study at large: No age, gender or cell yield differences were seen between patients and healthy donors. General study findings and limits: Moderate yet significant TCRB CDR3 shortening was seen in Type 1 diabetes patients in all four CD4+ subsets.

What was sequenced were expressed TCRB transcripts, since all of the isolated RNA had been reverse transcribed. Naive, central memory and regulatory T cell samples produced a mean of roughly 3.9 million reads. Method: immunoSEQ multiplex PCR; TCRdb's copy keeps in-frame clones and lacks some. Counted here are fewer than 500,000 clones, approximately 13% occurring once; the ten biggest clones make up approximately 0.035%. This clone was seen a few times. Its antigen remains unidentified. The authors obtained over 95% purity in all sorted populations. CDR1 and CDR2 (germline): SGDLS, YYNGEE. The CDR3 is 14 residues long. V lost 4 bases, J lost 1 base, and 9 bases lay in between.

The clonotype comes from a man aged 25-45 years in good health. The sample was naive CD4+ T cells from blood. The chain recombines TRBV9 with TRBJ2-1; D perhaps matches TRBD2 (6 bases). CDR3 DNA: TGTGCCAGCAGCCCCGCGGGATCCTACAATGAGCAGTTCTTC. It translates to CASSPAGSYNEQFF.